Listed below are T cell receptor beta chains from one sample, sequenced in a study of T cells after yellow fever vaccination. TCRdb reprocessed the 5' RACE reads via MiXCR and lists one record per CDR3 protein. The table lists 250,000 to 400,000 distinct CDR3 sequences, over 4% of them singletons. This sample comprised PBMCs, obtained 5 days after the yellow fever booster vaccination. Receptors originate from a man younger than 35 who received the YFV17D yellow fever vaccine. Both conserved end residues are part of each CDR3. The D gene is left open where the match is weak. Expanded clones get a size class; other rows say once, few or many, or leave the size out.

DNA: TGTGCCACCAGTGATTGGGGACAGGGGGCCGATACGCAGTATTTT
CDR3: CATSDWGQGADTQYF
J: TRBJ2-3
V: TRBV24-1
D: TRBD1
size: -

DNA: TGTGCCAGCAGCTTGTCGAGGGGGGCCAACGTCCTGACTTTC
CDR3: CASSLSRGANVLTF
J: TRBJ2-6
V: TRBV5-4
D: -
size: few

DNA: TGTGCCAGCACTAGGGGGGCCACAGATACGCAGTATTTT
CDR3: CASTRGATDTQYF
J: TRBJ2-3
V: TRBV6-5
D: -
size: few

DNA: TGTGCCACCAGCAGAGACGTGGGACAGGGGCGTGCAACTAATGAAAAACTGTTTTTT
CDR3: CATSRDVGQGRATNEKLFF
J: TRBJ1-4
V: TRBV15
D: TRBD1
size: few

DNA: TGCAGTGCTAGGGACTACTACCAAGAGACCCAGTACTTC
CDR3: CSARDYYQETQYF
J: TRBJ2-5
V: TRBV20-1
D: -
size: many

DNA: TGCGCCAGCAGCCAAGAGCCTCCGGGACAGGGACATCAGCCCCAGCATTTT
CDR3: CASSQEPPGQGHQPQHF
J: TRBJ1-5
V: TRBV4-3
D: TRBD1
size: many

DNA: TGTGCCAGCAGCTTAGCCGTGGCCACCCGGGATACGCAGTATTTT
CDR3: CASSLAVATRDTQYF
J: TRBJ2-3
V: TRBV7-6
D: -
size: -

DNA: TGCGCCAGCAGCCAAGCGGGAAAGGACAGAATGAACACTGAAGCTTTCTTT
CDR3: CASSQAGKDRMNTEAFF
J: TRBJ1-1
V: TRBV4-1
D: -
size: few

DNA: TGTGCCAGCGGTAAACAGGGGACGTTGGATACGCAGTATTTT
CDR3: CASGKQGTLDTQYF
J: TRBJ2-3
V: TRBV12-3/TRBV12-4
D: TRBD1
size: -

DNA: TGTGCCAGCAGCGTAGGCCTGAGCAATCAGCCCCAGCATTTT
CDR3: CASSVGLSNQPQHF
J: TRBJ1-5
V: TRBV9
D: -
size: -

DNA: TGCGCCAGCAGCCCAGGGACAGGGGACGAAAAACTGTTTTTT
CDR3: CASSPGTGDEKLFF
J: TRBJ1-4
V: TRBV4-1
D: TRBD1
size: many

DNA: TGCAGCGTTGACGGGGCAGGGCGGGCCACTGAAGCTTTCTTT
CDR3: CSVDGAGRATEAFF
J: TRBJ1-1
V: TRBV29-1
D: -
size: many

DNA: TGCGCCAGCAGCTTGGTCGGCGTATACGAGCAGTACTTC
CDR3: CASSLVGVYEQYF
J: TRBJ2-7
V: TRBV5-1
D: -
size: few

DNA: TGTGCCAGCAGCCTGAGGAGTACCGGGGAGCTGTTTTTT
CDR3: CASSLRSTGELFF
J: TRBJ2-2
V: TRBV7-6
D: -
size: few

DNA: TGTGCCAGCAGCTGGGGCGGGGGGGCTGACTATGGCTACACCTTC
CDR3: CASSWGGGADYGYTF
J: TRBJ1-2
V: TRBV7-2
D: -
size: few

DNA: TGTGCCAGCAGGGAGCGGGGGGCCACTAGCACAGATACGCAGTATTTT
CDR3: CASRERGATSTDTQYF
J: TRBJ2-3
V: TRBV28
D: TRBD2
size: -

DNA: TGTGCCAGCAGCCAAGTGGCAGGCGGTGGTCCCCAGCATTTT
CDR3: CASSQVAGGGPQHF
J: TRBJ1-5
V: TRBV3-1
D: -
size: few

DNA: TGTGCCAGCAGCCCTAGCGGGGCCGGGACAGATACGCAGTATTTT
CDR3: CASSPSGAGTDTQYF
J: TRBJ2-3
V: TRBV7-9
D: TRBD2
size: many

DNA: TGCGCCAGCAGCTTGTATTCGCGGACGAACACCGGGGAGCTGTTTTTT
CDR3: CASSLYSRTNTGELFF
J: TRBJ2-2
V: TRBV5-1
D: -
size: -

DNA: TGTGCCAGCAGTTTTGGGGGATTGCGGACCTCCTACGAGCAGTACTTC
CDR3: CASSFGGLRTSYEQYF
J: TRBJ2-7
V: TRBV28
D: -
size: many

DNA: TGTGCCAGCAGCCAAACTAGCGGAGCTGCGAATACGCAGTATTTT
CDR3: CASSQTSGAANTQYF
J: TRBJ2-3
V: TRBV7-2
D: TRBD2
size: -

DNA: TGCGCCAGCAGTGAGGGAAGGCGGGGGGTCACAGATACGCAGTATTTT
CDR3: CASSEGRRGVTDTQYF
J: TRBJ2-3
V: TRBV10-1
D: TRBD2
size: few

DNA: TGTGCCAGCAGTCCGCAGGGGACAGTTAACACTGAAGCTTTCTTT
CDR3: CASSPQGTVNTEAFF
J: TRBJ1-1
V: TRBV27
D: TRBD1
size: many

DNA: TGTGCCAGCAGTTATCGGGGGGGAGGCCACAATGAGCAGTTCTTC
CDR3: CASSYRGGGHNEQFF
J: TRBJ2-1
V: TRBV6-2/TRBV6-3
D: TRBD2
size: few

DNA: TGTGCCAGCAGTTACTCCCCCCAGGACTATAATTCACCCCTCCACTTT
CDR3: CASSYSPQDYNSPLHF
J: TRBJ1-6
V: TRBV6-5
D: -
size: few

DNA: TGTGCCAGCAGCCCCTCTCGAAGGTGGGGGACACACAATGAGCAGTTCTTC
CDR3: CASSPSRRWGTHNEQFF
J: TRBJ2-1
V: TRBV6-2/TRBV6-3
D: -
size: -

DNA: TGTGCCAGCAGCCCCGGACAGGGGGCGCAGGGCTACACCTTC
CDR3: CASSPGQGAQGYTF
J: TRBJ1-2
V: TRBV5-5
D: TRBD1
size: many

DNA: TGCGCCAGCAGCTTGGATACCTACAATGAGCAGTTCTTC
CDR3: CASSLDTYNEQFF
J: TRBJ2-1
V: TRBV5-1
D: -
size: many

DNA: TGCAGCGTTGACTTATCAGGGGTGAACACTGAAGCTTTCTTT
CDR3: CSVDLSGVNTEAFF
J: TRBJ1-1
V: TRBV29-1
D: -
size: many

DNA: TGTGCCAGCAGCTTGAGGGCCTACAATGAGCAGTTCTTC
CDR3: CASSLRAYNEQFF
J: TRBJ2-1
V: TRBV5-6
D: -
size: few

DNA: TGTGCCAGCAGCTCAACCGGGCGATCGAACACTGAAGCTTTCTTT
CDR3: CASSSTGRSNTEAFF
J: TRBJ1-1
V: TRBV5-6
D: -
size: -

DNA: TGTGCCAGCAGTCACGGGGGGGGGACTGAAGCTTTCTTT
CDR3: CASSHGGGTEAFF
J: TRBJ1-1
V: TRBV9
D: -
size: -

DNA: TGTGCCAGCGGGTTGGGACTCCCCTACGAGCAGTACTTC
CDR3: CASGLGLPYEQYF
J: TRBJ2-7
V: TRBV27
D: -
size: -

DNA: TGCGCCAGCAGGGGCGAGTCGTACACTGAAGCTTTCTTT
CDR3: CASRGESYTEAFF
J: TRBJ1-1
V: TRBV5-1
D: -
size: -

DNA: TGTGCCAGCAGCTTAGCCGGGGCGCGGGAAGCTTTCTTT
CDR3: CASSLAGAREAFF
J: TRBJ1-1
V: TRBV7-8
D: -
size: few

DNA: TGTGCCAGCTCACCATGGGAAGGCGGAGCTCGGGGGGATCAGCCCCAGCATTTT
CDR3: CASSPWEGGARGDQPQHF
J: TRBJ1-5
V: TRBV18
D: -
size: few

DNA: TGTGCCAGCAGAAAGGGGCAGAGGGGTCAGCCCCAGCATTTT
CDR3: CASRKGQRGQPQHF
J: TRBJ1-5
V: TRBV6-2/TRBV6-3
D: -
size: -

DNA: TGCGCCAGCAGCGGGACAGGTGGCCCACCCGAGGAGACCCAGTACTTC
CDR3: CASSGTGGPPEETQYF
J: TRBJ2-5
V: TRBV5-1
D: TRBD1
size: -

DNA: TGCGCCAGCAGCCAAGATCAGGAAACTGAAGCTTTCTTT
CDR3: CASSQDQETEAFF
J: TRBJ1-1
V: TRBV4-3
D: -
size: many

DNA: TGTGCCAGCTCACTCGGCCGTGAAGCTTTCTTT
CDR3: CASSLGREAFF
J: TRBJ1-1
V: TRBV18
D: -
size: -

DNA: TGTGCCAGCAGCTTAACGGGGCAAACCATATATTTT
CDR3: CASSLTGQTIYF
J: TRBJ1-3
V: TRBV7-2
D: -
size: -

DNA: TGTGCCAGCAGCCCGATCTTGACAGGAAGGGGATACGAGCAGTACTTC
CDR3: CASSPILTGRGYEQYF
J: TRBJ2-7
V: TRBV28
D: -
size: -

DNA: TGCGCCAGCAGGACGGACAGGGGGGCCCAAGAGACCCAGTACTTC
CDR3: CASRTDRGAQETQYF
J: TRBJ2-5
V: TRBV5-1
D: TRBD1
size: few

DNA: TGTGCCAGCAGCCTAAAGGGGGCGCGCTCTAATGAAAAACTGTTTTTT
CDR3: CASSLKGARSNEKLFF
J: TRBJ1-4
V: TRBV7-9
D: TRBD1
size: -

DNA: TGCGCCAGCAGCTTGCCCCGGGGGGGGCGTGAAAAACTGTTTTTT
CDR3: CASSLPRGGREKLFF
J: TRBJ1-4
V: TRBV5-1
D: -
size: -

DNA: TGTGCCAGCAGCTTTAGGGGTCGGTATGGCTACACCTTC
CDR3: CASSFRGRYGYTF
J: TRBJ1-2
V: TRBV7-2
D: -
size: -

DNA: TGTGCCAGTTCCTATCAGGGGGCTTCGAACACTGAAGCTTTCTTT
CDR3: CASSYQGASNTEAFF
J: TRBJ1-1
V: TRBV18
D: TRBD1
size: few

DNA: TGTGCCATCCGGAGGACAGGGGTAGAGACCCAGTACTTC
CDR3: CAIRRTGVETQYF
J: TRBJ2-5
V: TRBV7-9
D: TRBD1
size: few

DNA: TGTGCCAGCAGCGTAGACCCTGGGGCCAACGTCCTGACTTTC
CDR3: CASSVDPGANVLTF
J: TRBJ2-6
V: TRBV9
D: -
size: -

DNA: TGTGCCAGCAGCTTGGCGAAATATGGGGAGCTGTTTTTT
CDR3: CASSLAKYGELFF
J: TRBJ2-2
V: TRBV11-2
D: -
size: many

DNA: TGTGCCAGCAGCTTGGGCTTCCCGGGACAGGGGAACACCGGGGAGCTGTTTTTT
CDR3: CASSLGFPGQGNTGELFF
J: TRBJ2-2
V: TRBV5-6
D: TRBD1
size: many

DNA: TGCGCCAGCAGCCAGGGCGGGTACGACAAAAACATTCAGTACTTC
CDR3: CASSQGGYDKNIQYF
J: TRBJ2-4
V: TRBV4-3
D: -
size: many